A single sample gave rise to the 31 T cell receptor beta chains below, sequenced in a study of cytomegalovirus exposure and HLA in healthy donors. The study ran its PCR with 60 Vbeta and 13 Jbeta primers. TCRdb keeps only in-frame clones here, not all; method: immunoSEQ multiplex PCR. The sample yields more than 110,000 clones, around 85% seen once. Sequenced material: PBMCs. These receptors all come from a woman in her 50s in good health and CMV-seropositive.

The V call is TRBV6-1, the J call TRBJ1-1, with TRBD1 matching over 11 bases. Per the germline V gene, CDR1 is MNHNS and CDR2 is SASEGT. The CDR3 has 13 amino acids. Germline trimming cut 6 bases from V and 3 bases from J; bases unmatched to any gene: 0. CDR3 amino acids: CASRGQGDTEAFF. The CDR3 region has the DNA TGTGCCAGCAGGGGACAGGGGGACACTGAAGCTTTCTTT.

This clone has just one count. The CDR3 reads CASSQTLNQPQHF. DNA for the CDR3: TGTGCCAGCAGCCAAACCCTAAATCAGCCCCAGCATTTT. This rearrangement joins TRBV4-2 to TRBJ1-5; D is unresolved. The germline CDR1 and CDR2 sequences are LGHNA and YNFKEQ. CDR3 size: 13 residues. Deletions cut 2 bases from V and 4 bases from J, with 6 bases between.

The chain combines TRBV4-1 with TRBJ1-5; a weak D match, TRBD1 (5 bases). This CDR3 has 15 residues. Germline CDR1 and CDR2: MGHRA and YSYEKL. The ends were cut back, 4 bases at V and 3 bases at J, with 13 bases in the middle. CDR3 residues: CASSPGAGYNQPQHF. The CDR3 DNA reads TGCGCCAGCAGCCCGGGAGCAGGGTACAATCAGCCCCAGCATTTT.

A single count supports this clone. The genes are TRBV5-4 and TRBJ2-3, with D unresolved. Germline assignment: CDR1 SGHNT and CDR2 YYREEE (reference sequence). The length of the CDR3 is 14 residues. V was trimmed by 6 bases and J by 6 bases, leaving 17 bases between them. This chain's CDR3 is CASTHGSPRDTQYF. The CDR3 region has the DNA TGTGCCAGCACTCACGGGTCCCCAAGGGATACGCAGTATTTT.

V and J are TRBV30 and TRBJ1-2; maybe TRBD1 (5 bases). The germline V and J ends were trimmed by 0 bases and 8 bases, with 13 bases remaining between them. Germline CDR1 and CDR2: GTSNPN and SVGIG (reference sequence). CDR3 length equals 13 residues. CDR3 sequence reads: CAWSVGRGAGYTF. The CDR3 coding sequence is TGTGCCTGGAGTGTCGGAAGGGGCGCCGGCTACACCTTC.

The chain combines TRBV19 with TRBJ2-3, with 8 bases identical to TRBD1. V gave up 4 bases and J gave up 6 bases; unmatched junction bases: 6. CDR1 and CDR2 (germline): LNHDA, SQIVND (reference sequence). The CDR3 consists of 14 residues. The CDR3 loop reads CASSTTGVGDTQYF. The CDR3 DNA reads TGTGCCAGTAGTACGACAGGGGTCGGCGATACGCAGTATTTT.

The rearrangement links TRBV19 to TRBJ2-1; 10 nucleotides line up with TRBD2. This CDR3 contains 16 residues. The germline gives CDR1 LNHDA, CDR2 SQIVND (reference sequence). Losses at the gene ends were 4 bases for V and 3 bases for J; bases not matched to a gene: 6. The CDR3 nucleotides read TGTGCCAGTAGTACGTTTAGCGGGGGGAACTACAATGAGCAGTTCTTC. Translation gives CASSTFSGGNYNEQFF.

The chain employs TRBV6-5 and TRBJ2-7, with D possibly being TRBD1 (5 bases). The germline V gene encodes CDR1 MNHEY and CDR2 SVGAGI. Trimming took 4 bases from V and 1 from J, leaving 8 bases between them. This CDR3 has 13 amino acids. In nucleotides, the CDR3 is TGTGCCAGCAGTTTCAGGGTATCCTACGAGCAGTACTTC. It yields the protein CASSFRVSYEQYF.

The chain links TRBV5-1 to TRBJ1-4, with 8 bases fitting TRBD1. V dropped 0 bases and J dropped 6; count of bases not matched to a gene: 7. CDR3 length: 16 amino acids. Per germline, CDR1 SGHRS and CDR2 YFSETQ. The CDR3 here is CASSLATGAQYEKLFF. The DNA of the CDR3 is TGCGCCAGCAGCTTGGCGACAGGGGCTCAGTATGAAAAACTGTTTTTT.

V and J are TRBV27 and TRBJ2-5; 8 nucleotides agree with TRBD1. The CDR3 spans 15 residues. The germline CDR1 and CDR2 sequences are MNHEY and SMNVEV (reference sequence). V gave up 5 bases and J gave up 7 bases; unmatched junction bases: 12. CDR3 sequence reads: CASSPGTGPEGTQYF. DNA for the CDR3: TGTGCCAGCAGTCCTGGGACAGGCCCAGAGGGGACCCAGTACTTC.

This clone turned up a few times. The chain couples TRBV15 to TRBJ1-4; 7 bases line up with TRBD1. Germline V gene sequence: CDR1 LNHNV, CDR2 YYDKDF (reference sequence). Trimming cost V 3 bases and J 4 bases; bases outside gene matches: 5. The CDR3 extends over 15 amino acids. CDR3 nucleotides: TGTGCCACCAGCAGCGGACAGGCGGGTAATGAAAAACTGTTTTTT. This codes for CATSSGQAGNEKLFF.

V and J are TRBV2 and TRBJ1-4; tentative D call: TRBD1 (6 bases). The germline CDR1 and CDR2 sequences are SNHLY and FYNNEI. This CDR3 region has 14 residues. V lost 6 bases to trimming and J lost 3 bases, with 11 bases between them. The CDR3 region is CASRYRVANEKLFF. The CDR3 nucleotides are TGTGCCAGCAGGTACAGGGTCGCTAATGAAAAACTGTTTTTT.

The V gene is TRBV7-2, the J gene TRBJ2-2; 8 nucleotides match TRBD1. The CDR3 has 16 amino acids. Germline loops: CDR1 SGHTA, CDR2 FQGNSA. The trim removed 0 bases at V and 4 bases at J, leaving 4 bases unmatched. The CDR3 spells CASSLAADRGTGELFF. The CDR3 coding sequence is TGTGCCAGCAGCTTAGCAGCCGACAGGGGCACCGGGGAGCTGTTTTTT.

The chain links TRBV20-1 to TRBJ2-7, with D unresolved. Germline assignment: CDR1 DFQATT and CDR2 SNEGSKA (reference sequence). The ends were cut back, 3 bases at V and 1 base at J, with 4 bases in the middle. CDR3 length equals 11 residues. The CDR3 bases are TGCAGTGCTAGCGTTTCCTACGAGCAGTACTTC. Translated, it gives CSASVSYEQYF.

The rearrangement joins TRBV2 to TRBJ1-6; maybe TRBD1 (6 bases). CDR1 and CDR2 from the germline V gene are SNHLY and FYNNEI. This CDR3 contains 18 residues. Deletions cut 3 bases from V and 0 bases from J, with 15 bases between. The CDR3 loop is CASSETQQGRSYNSPLHF. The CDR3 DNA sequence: TGTGCCAGCAGTGAGACACAACAGGGCCGCTCCTATAATTCACCCCTCCACTTT.

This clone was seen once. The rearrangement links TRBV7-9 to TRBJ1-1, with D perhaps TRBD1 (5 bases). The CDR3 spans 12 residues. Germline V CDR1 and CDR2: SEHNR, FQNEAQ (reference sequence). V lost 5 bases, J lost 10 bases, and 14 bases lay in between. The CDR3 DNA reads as TGTGCCAGCAGCGCGGGGACGGGAGGAGCTTTCTTT. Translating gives CASSAGTGGAFF.

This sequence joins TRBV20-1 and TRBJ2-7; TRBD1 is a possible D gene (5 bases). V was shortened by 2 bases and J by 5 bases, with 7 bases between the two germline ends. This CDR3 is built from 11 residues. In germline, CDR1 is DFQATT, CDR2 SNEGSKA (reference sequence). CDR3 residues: CSARSRDEQYF. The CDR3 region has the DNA TGCAGTGCTAGAAGCAGGGACGAGCAGTACTTC.

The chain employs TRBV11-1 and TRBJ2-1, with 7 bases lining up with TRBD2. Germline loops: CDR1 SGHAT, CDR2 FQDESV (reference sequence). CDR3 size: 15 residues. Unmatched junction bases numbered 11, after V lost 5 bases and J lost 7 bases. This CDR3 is CASSPRTRRENEQFF. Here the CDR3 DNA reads TGTGCCAGCAGCCCGAGGACTAGGAGGGAGAATGAGCAGTTCTTC.

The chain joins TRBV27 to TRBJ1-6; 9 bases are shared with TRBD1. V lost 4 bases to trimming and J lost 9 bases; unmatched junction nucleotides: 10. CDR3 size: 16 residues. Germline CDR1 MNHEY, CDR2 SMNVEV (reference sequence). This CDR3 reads CASSYETGGFGSPLHF. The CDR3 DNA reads TGTGCCAGCAGTTATGAGACAGGGGGGTTTGGTTCACCCCTCCACTTT.

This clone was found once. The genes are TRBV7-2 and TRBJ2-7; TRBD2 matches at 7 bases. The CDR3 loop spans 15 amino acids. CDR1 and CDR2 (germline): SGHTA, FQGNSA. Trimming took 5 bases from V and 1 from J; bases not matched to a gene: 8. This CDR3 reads CASSRTGTTSYEQYF. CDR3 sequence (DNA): TGTGCCAGCAGCCGAACCGGGACTACTTCCTACGAGCAGTACTTC.

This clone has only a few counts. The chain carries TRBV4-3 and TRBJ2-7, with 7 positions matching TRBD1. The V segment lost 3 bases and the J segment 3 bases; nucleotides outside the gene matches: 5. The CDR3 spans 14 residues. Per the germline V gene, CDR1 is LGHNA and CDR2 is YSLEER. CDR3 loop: CASSHRTGDYEQYF. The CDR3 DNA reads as TGCGCCAGCAGCCACCGGACAGGTGACTACGAGCAGTACTTC.

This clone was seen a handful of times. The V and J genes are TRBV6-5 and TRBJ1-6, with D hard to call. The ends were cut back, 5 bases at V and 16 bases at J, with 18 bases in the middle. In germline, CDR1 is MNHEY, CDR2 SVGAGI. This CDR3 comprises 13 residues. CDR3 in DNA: TGTGCCAGCAGTGAAACCCTGAGAAAGATACTCCACTTT. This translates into CASSETLRKILHF.

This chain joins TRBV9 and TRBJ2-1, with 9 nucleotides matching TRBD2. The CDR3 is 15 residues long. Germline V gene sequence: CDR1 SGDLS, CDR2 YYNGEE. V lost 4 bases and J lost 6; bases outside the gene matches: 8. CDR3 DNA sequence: TGTGCCAGCAGCCCCGTTGGCGGGGGGGCCAATGAGCAGTTCTTC. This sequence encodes CASSPVGGGANEQFF.

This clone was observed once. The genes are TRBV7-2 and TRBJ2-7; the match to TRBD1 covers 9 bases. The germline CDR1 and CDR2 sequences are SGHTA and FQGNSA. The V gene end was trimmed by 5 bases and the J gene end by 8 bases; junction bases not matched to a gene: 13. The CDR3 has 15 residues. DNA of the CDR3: TGTGCCAGCAGCCGGGGGGACAGGGAGGGAGGCAAGCAGTACTTC. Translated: CASSRGDREGGKQYF.

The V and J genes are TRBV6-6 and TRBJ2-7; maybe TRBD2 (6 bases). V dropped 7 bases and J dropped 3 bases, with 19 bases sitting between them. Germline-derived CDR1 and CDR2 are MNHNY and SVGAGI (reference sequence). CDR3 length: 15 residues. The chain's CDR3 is CASNPSGTYSYEQYF. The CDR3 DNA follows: TGTGCCAGCAACCCCTCCGGGACTTACAGCTACGAGCAGTACTTC.

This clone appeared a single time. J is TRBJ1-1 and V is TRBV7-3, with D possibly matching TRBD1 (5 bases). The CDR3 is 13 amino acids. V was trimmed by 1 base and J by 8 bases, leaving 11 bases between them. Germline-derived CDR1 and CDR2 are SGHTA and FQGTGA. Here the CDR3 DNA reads TGTGCCAGCAGCTTAAACCAGGGTGGCGAAGCTTTCTTT. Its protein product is CASSLNQGGEAFF.

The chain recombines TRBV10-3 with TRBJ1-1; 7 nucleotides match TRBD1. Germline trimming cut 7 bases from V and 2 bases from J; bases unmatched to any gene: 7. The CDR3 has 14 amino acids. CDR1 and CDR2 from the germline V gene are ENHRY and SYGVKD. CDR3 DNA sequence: TGTGCCATCATCTCCGGGACAGCAAACACTGAAGCTTTCTTT. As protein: CAIISGTANTEAFF.

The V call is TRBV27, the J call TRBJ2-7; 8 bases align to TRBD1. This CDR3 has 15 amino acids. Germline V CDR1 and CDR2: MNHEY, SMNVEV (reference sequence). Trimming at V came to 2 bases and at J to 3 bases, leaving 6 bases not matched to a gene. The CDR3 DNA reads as TGTGCCAGCAGTTTACACCTTACAGGGGGCTACGAGCAGTACTTC. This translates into CASSLHLTGGYEQYF.

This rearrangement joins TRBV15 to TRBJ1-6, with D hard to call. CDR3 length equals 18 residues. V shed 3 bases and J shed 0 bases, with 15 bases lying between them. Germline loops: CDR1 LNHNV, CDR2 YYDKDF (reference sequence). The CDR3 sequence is CATSRSSGFSSYNSPLHF. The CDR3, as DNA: TGTGCCACCAGCAGGTCCTCGGGATTTAGCTCCTATAATTCACCCCTCCACTTT.

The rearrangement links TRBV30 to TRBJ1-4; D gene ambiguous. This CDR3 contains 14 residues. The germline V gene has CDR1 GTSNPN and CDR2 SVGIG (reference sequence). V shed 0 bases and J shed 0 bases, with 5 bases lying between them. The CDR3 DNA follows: TGTGCCTGGAGTGTGCAGACAACTAATGAAAAACTGTTTTTT. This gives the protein CAWSVQTTNEKLFF.

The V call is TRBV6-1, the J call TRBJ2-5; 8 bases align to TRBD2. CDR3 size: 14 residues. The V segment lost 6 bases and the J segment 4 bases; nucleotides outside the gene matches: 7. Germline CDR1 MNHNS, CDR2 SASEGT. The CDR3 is CASRPAGVRETQYF. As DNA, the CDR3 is TGTGCCAGCAGGCCAGCGGGGGTTCGAGAGACCCAGTACTTC.